This TCR beta chain came from a study of shared clonotypes between healthy human individuals. CD45RO-negative CD8 cells positively selected for CCR7 made up the naive population, which excluded terminally differentiated effector memory CD45RA+ cells. Note on this clone: A read error may account for a junction end that differs from germline.

Sequencing used immunoSEQ multiplex PCR; TCRdb keeps in-frame clones, though not all of them. The table includes about 2.2 million clones, around 93% detected once. CDR3 length: 16 residues. Germline-derived CDR1 and CDR2 are MNHEY and SMNVEV (reference sequence). V usage is TRBV27 and J usage is TRBJ2-5; D gene unclear. The source material was naive CD8+ T cells from PBMCs. The sequence derives from a man between 18 and 29 years old in good health. Some clones in this sample may be carry-over from other donors' samples. The CDR3 DNA reads TGTGTCAGCAGTTTATCGGCAGGAGAACACCAAGAGACCCAGTACTTC. Translation gives CVSSLSAGEHQETQYF.